This entry lists 23 T cell receptor beta chains sequenced from one sample in a study of blood T cell repertoires in COVID-19. The table came from immunoSEQ multiplex PCR; TCRdb's copy has only in-frame clones and leaves some out. The sample includes tens of thousands of clones, approximately 78% seen only once; the top ten take approximately 5.9%. The sequenced material came from peripheral blood. The receptors derive from a human donor in a cohort sampled during active or convalescent COVID-19.

This chain uses TRBV3-1 (or the pseudogene TRBV3-2) with TRBJ1-2; 10 bases fit TRBD1. Trimming cost V 5 bases and J 4 bases; bases outside gene matches: 10. The germline CDR1 and CDR2 sequences are LGHDT and YNNKEL (reference sequence). This CDR3 has 16 amino acids. The CDR3 spells CASSTVGTGDFYGYTF. In DNA form, the CDR3 reads TGTGCCAGCAGCACGGTAGGGACAGGGGATTTCTATGGCTACACCTTC.

The chain couples TRBV18 to TRBJ1-2; D gene uncertain. Germline CDR1 is KGHSH and CDR2 is LQKENI. Trimming took off 0 bases at V and 8 bases at J, with 7 bases between the two ends. CDR3 length: 12 residues. The CDR3 is CASSPPREGYTF. CDR3 bases: TGTGCCAGCTCACCACCTAGGGAGGGCTACACCTTC. Full variable domain (rest looked up from reference TRBV18 and TRBJ1-2): NAGVMQNPRHLVRRRGQEARLRCSPMKGHSHVYWYRQLPEEGLKFMVYLQKENIIDESGMPKERFSAEFPKEGPSILRIQQVVRGDSAAYFCASSPPREGYTFGSGTRLTVV.

This clone was counted only a few times. The chain has TRBV14 and TRBJ2-7, with 8 bases identical to TRBD1. Germline V gene lookup returns CDR1 SGHDN and CDR2 FVKESK. Germline trimming cut 3 bases from V and 5 bases from J; bases unmatched to any gene: 9. The CDR3 spans 15 residues. CDR3 protein: CASSHKGTGPHEQYF. CDR3 sequence (DNA): TGTGCCAGCAGCCATAAGGGGACAGGCCCCCACGAGCAGTACTTC.

This CDR3 is CASSLMFGSNYGYTF. As DNA, the CDR3 is TGTGCCAGCAGCCTGATGTTCGGGTCCAACTATGGCTACACCTTC. The chain joins TRBV7-2 to TRBJ1-2, with D unclear. The CDR3 has 15 residues. Deletions cut 5 bases from V and 2 bases from J, with 15 bases between. CDR1 is SGHTA and CDR2 is FQGNSA in the germline V gene.

This chain uses TRBV4-2 with TRBJ2-5; 11 bases line up with TRBD2. Germline V gives CDR1 LGHNA, CDR2 YNFKEQ. The CDR3 loop spans 17 amino acids. After removal of 0 bases from V and 5 bases from J, the junction contained 8 bases not matched to a gene. The CDR3 reads CASSQEENSGGVETQYF. CDR3 nucleotide sequence: TGTGCCAGCAGCCAAGAGGAGAATAGCGGGGGGGTTGAGACCCAGTACTTC.

With respect to this clone: Other DNA sequences in the sample encode the same CDR3. V is TRBV6-5 and J is TRBJ1-5, with D uncertain. The CDR3 consists of 14 residues. CDR1 and CDR2 from the germline V gene are MNHEY and SVGAGI. Between the trimmed V and J ends, which lost 6 bases and 0 bases, there was a span of 9 bases. CDR3 loop: CASSRDYSNQPQHF. The CDR3 nucleotides read TGTGCCAGCAGCCGAGATTATAGCAATCAGCCCCAGCATTTT.

J is TRBJ2-4 and V is TRBV6-5, with a possible D match to TRBD1 (6 bases). The CDR3 spans 15 residues. Germline V lookup: CDR1 MNHEY, CDR2 SVGAGI. Trimming removed 10 bases from V and 0 bases from J, with 16 bases in between. CDR3 nucleotides: TGTGCCACTTCCCGGGACACGCTAGCCAAAAACATTCAGTACTTC. Amino acids: CATSRDTLAKNIQYF.

This clone turned up a few times. This chain connects TRBV29-1 to TRBJ2-5; the D gene is possibly TRBD2 (6 bases). V lost 6 bases and J lost 1, with 15 bases in between. Germline V CDR1 and CDR2: SQVTM, ANQGSEA. The CDR3 runs to 14 residues. CDR3 DNA sequence: TGCAGCGTCCTTCGGGGGAACACCCAAGAGACCCAGTACTTC. Protein product: CSVLRGNTQETQYF.

V gene TRBV20-1 combines with J gene TRBJ1-1; D is unclear. The germline V gene has CDR1 DFQATT and CDR2 SNEGSKA (reference sequence). The CDR3 length is 11 residues. V shed 5 bases and J shed 2 bases, with 6 bases lying between them. CDR3 protein: CSAQINTEAFF. CDR3 in DNA: TGCAGTGCTCAGATAAACACTGAAGCTTTCTTT.

The V and J genes are TRBV5-4 and TRBJ1-2; D gene unclear. Germline V gene data show CDR1 as SGHNT and CDR2 as YYREEE (reference sequence). Trimming shortened V by 2 bases and J by 7 bases, and 12 bases separated the two germline ends. CDR3 length: 13 amino acids. The CDR3 nucleotides are TGTGCCAGCAGCTTAGGAACCGGGAGTGGCTACACCTTC. Protein product: CASSLGTGSGYTF. Full variable domain (remainder filled in from reference TRBV5-4 and TRBJ1-2): ETGVTQSPTHLIKTRGQQVTLRCSSQSGHNTVSWYQQALGQGPQFIFQYYREEENGRGNFPPRFSGLQFPNYSSELNVNALELDDSALYLCASSLGTGSGYTFGSGTRLTVV.

The chain combines TRBV18 with TRBJ1-1, with TRBD1 identical over 9 bases. Trimming at V came to 3 bases and at J to 4 bases, leaving 6 bases not matched to a gene. CDR3 length: 15 residues. Germline V CDR1 and CDR2: KGHSH, LQKENI. The CDR3 loop reads CASSPRTGEGTEAFF. CDR3 bases: TGTGCCAGCTCACCGCGGACAGGGGAAGGCACTGAAGCTTTCTTT. Looking up the rest from reference TRBV18 and TRBJ1-1 gives the full variable domain: NAGVMQNPRHLVRRRGQEARLRCSPMKGHSHVYWYRQLPEEGLKFMVYLQKENIIDESGMPKERFSAEFPKEGPSILRIQQVVRGDSAAYFCASSPRTGEGTEAFFGQGTRLTVV.

As to this clone: Germline and junction disagree at one end, which may indicate a read error. V gene TRBV5-4 combines with J gene TRBJ2-3; D possibly corresponds to TRBD2 (5 bases). CDR1 and CDR2 from the germline V gene are SGHNT and YYREEE (reference sequence). The CDR3 is 15 residues long. The CDR3 spells CANSLVGRSTDTQYF. Here the CDR3 DNA reads TGTGCCAACAGCTTGGTGGGGAGAAGCACAGATACGCAGTATTTT.

The chain recombines TRBV11-2 with TRBJ2-3; 11 nucleotides agree with TRBD2. The junction had 4 bases not matched to a gene; V was cut back by 3 bases and J by 5 bases. The CDR3 length is 15 residues. The germline gives CDR1 SGHAT, CDR2 FQNNGV. The CDR3 DNA follows: TGTGCCAGCAGCTTTGTACTAGCGGGGGAAGATACGCAGTATTTT. Translating it yields CASSFVLAGEDTQYF.

The J gene is TRBJ1-2, the V gene TRBV7-2; the match to TRBD1 covers 7 bases. After removal of 5 bases from V and 8 bases from J, the junction contained 11 bases not matched to a gene. The V gene's germline CDR1 is SGHTA and CDR2 FQGNSA. This CDR3 is built from 14 residues. The CDR3 here is CASSDRVGGKGYTF. The CDR3 DNA is TGTGCCAGCAGCGACAGGGTAGGGGGAAAGGGCTACACCTTC.

CDR3 sequence reads: CATSRQGYGYTF. CDR3 nucleotides: TGTGCCACCAGCCGACAGGGTTATGGCTACACCTTC. The chain recombines TRBV24-1 with TRBJ1-2; 7 bases fit TRBD1. Germline-derived CDR1 and CDR2 are KGHDR and SFDVKD. The CDR3 totals 12 residues. V dropped 7 bases and J dropped 5; count of bases not matched to a gene: 3.

This clone was counted between two and nine times. The V gene is TRBV28, the J gene TRBJ1-1; D remains ambiguous. V lost 2 bases to trimming and J lost 6 bases, with 10 bases between them. Germline V CDR1 and CDR2: MDHEN, SYDVKM. CDR3 length equals 13 residues. The CDR3 DNA is TGTGCCAGCAGTTTAGGAGCGGGTCCTGAAGCTTTCTTT. Its translation is CASSLGAGPEAFF.

J is TRBJ1-1 and V is TRBV11-2; 7 bases line up with TRBD1. Trimming at V came to 1 base and at J to 7 bases, leaving 3 bases not matched to a gene. Germline CDR1 reads SGHAT; CDR2 reads FQNNGV. This CDR3 has 13 residues. As DNA, the CDR3 is TGTGCCAGCAGCTTAGGGGCAGGGGGTGAAGCTTTCTTT. Protein sequence: CASSLGAGGEAFF.

The chain uses TRBV7-2 and TRBJ1-2, with 10 bases that match TRBD1. Germline lookup yields CDR1 SGHTA and CDR2 FQGNSA. The trim removed 2 bases at V and 5 bases at J, leaving 5 bases unmatched. The CDR3 extends over 15 amino acids. The CDR3 DNA follows: TGTGCCAGCAGCTTATACCGGACAGGGGGGTATGGCTACACCTTC. Protein product: CASSLYRTGGYGYTF.

The table lists this clone with a few counts. The CDR3 reads CASNGSHYEQYF. The CDR3 DNA sequence: TGTGCCAGCAACGGGAGTCACTACGAGCAGTACTTC. V usage is TRBV6-4 and J usage is TRBJ2-7; TRBD2 is a possible D gene (6 bases). Trimming pared 7 bases from V and 3 bases from J, leaving 10 bases between. CDR1 is MRHNA and CDR2 is SNTAGT in the germline V gene. This CDR3 has 12 amino acids.

This clone came up once. J is TRBJ2-2 and V is TRBV7-3; 8 bases line up with TRBD1. This CDR3 region has 17 residues. With V trimmed by 5 bases and J by 1 base, 9 bases remained unmatched. Germline V CDR1 and CDR2: SGHTA, FQGTGA. The CDR3 nucleotides read TGTGCCAGCAGCCCCAAACCCGGGACAGGGAACACCGGGGAGCTGTTTTTT. The encoded protein is CASSPKPGTGNTGELFF.

This rearrangement joins TRBV9 to TRBJ2-3; D gene unclear. Trimming shortened V by 0 bases and J by 5 bases, and 4 bases separated the two germline ends. CDR1 and CDR2 from the germline V gene are SGDLS and YYNGEE. The CDR3 totals 12 residues. In DNA form, the CDR3 reads TGTGCCAGCAGCGTAGGTAAAGATACGCAGTATTTT. Translating it yields CASSVGKDTQYF.

The rearrangement links TRBV9 to TRBJ2-5; 11 positions match TRBD1. Germline loops: CDR1 SGDLS, CDR2 YYNGEE. The CDR3 runs to 15 residues. The trim removed 6 bases at V and 5 bases at J, leaving 9 bases unmatched. The CDR3 loop reads CASTVDRGRGETQYF. The DNA of the CDR3 is TGTGCCAGCACCGTGGACAGGGGGCGAGGGGAGACCCAGTACTTC. Looking up the rest from reference TRBV9 and TRBJ2-5 gives the full variable domain: DSGVTQTPKHLITATGQRVTLRCSPRSGDLSVYWYQQSLDQGLQFLIQYYNGEERAKGNILERFSAQQFPDLHSELNLSSLELGDSALYFCASTVDRGRGETQYFGPGTRLLVL.

The rearrangement links TRBV30 to TRBJ1-6; 8 bases are shared with TRBD1. The CDR3 has 14 amino acids. Germline V gene sequence: CDR1 GTSNPN, CDR2 SVGIG (reference sequence). Germline trimming cut 3 bases from V and 9 bases from J; bases unmatched to any gene: 7. CDR3 DNA: TGTGCCTGGAGAGACAGGGGAACCAGTTCACCCCTCCACTTT. Translating gives CAWRDRGTSSPLHF.